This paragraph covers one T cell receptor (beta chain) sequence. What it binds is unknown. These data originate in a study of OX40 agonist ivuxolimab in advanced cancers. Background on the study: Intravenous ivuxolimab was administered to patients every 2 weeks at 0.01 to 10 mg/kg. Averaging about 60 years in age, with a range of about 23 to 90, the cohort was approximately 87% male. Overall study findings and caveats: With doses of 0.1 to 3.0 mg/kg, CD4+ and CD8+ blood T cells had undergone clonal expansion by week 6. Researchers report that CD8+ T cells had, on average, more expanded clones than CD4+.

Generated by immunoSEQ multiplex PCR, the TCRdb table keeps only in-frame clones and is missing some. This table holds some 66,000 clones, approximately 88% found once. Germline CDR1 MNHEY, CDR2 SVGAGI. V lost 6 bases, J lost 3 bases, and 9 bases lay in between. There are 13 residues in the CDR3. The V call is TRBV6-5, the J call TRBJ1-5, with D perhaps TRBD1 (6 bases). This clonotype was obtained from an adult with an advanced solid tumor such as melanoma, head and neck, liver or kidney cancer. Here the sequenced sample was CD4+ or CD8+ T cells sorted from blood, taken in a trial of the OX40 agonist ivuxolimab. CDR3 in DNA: TGTGCCAGCAGGGGGGACAACAATCAGCCCCAGCATTTT. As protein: CASRGDNNQPQHF.